Listed below are T cell receptor beta chains from one sample, sequenced in a study of blood T cell repertoires in COVID-19. Clones were read by immunoSEQ multiplex PCR, and TCRdb kept only the in-frame ones, dropping some. The profile shows roughly 330,000 clones, around 89% of them singletons. The sequenced sample was peripheral blood. The receptors shown here come from a man between 18 and 29 years old who had recovered from COVID-19. The CDR3 runs from the conserved cysteine through the conserved F or W. Fields, in order: D gene, J gene, clone size, V gene, CDR3 DNA, CDR3 protein. D genes are given only for firm matches. A clone size is listed for some rows: how often the clone was seen (once, few, many), or a class if it is expanded.

-	TRBJ2-2	-	TRBV5-1	TGCGCCAGCAGCGCGCGGATCGAAAATACCGGGGAGCTGTTTTTT	CASSARIENTGELFF
-	TRBJ2-5	-	TRBV7-9	TGTGCCAGCAGCACGACTACAAAGACCCAGTACTTC	CASSTTTKTQYF
-	TRBJ2-3	-	TRBV27	TGTGCCAGCAGTGCCAGGGGAGTAACAGATACGCAGTATTTT	CASSARGVTDTQYF
TRBD1	TRBJ2-7	-	TRBV10-3	TGTGCCACCCATGAAGAGCCACCTCATCGACAGGGAACAAGGTACGAGCAGTACTTC	CATHEEPPHRQGTRYEQYF
TRBD2	TRBJ2-1	-	TRBV5-4	TGTGCCAGCAGGGGTAGCGGGAGCGACTACAATGAGCAGTTCTTC	CASRGSGSDYNEQFF
-	TRBJ2-6	-	TRBV5-4	TGTGCCAGCAGCCCGACAGACCTAAGCCTTTCTGGGGCCAACGTCCTGACTTTC	CASSPTDLSLSGANVLTF
-	TRBJ1-5	-	TRBV6-6	TGTGCCAGCAGTTACGAATGGAGTCAGCCCCAGCATTTT	CASSYEWSQPQHF
-	TRBJ1-1	-	TRBV15	TGTGCCACCAGCAGGACTCCAGGTGGCAGTGGGAGCACTGAAGCTTTCTTT	CATSRTPGGSGSTEAFF
TRBD2	TRBJ2-5	-	TRBV5-1	TGCGCCAGCAGCCGCGGGGGGAAAAAAGAGACCCAGTACTTC	CASSRGGKKETQYF
-	TRBJ1-4	-	TRBV7-9	TGTGCCAGCAGCCTAGACTCTATTAATGAAAAACTGTTTTTT	CASSLDSINEKLFF
TRBD2	TRBJ2-5	-	TRBV9	TGTGCCAGCAGCGTAGGAGCGGGAACGGCGTCGTACCAAGAGACCCAGTACTTC	CASSVGAGTASYQETQYF
-	TRBJ1-5	-	TRBV4-1	TGCGCCAGCTCGCCGGGGTATAGCAATCAGCCCCAGCATTTT	CASSPGYSNQPQHF
TRBD2	TRBJ2-3	-	TRBV5-6	TGTGCCCGCAGCTTGGGGCGGGGGGGCCTCGCAGATACGCAGTATTTT	CARSLGRGGLADTQYF
-	TRBJ2-7	-	TRBV21-1	TGTGCCAGCATCCTTGTTCCGGAGAGTTTC	CASILVPESF
-	TRBJ1-2	few	TRBV21-1	TGTGCCAGCAGCAAAGCGGGGCCCTCCCCGGGCCCTAACTATGGCTACACCTTC	CASSKAGPSPGPNYGYTF
TRBD1	TRBJ1-2	-	TRBV29-1	TGCAGCGTTGGAAACAGGGGATCGAACTATGGCTACACCTTC	CSVGNRGSNYGYTF
-	TRBJ2-7	once	TRBV5-6	TGTGCCAGCAGCCCCGGCGGGGCTCCTCTTATCTACGAGCAGTACTTC	CASSPGGAPLIYEQYF
TRBD1	TRBJ2-1	-	TRBV12-5	TGTGCTAGTGGACTTTCCCAATTACCAGGGGGTTGGGATGAGCAGTTCTTC	CASGLSQLPGGWDEQFF
-	TRBJ2-5	-	TRBV15	TGTGCCACCAGCAGAGATAGGTCTTGGGGGGCGCGGGAGTCCCAGTACTTC	CATSRDRSWGARESQYF
-	TRBJ2-7	-	TRBV14	TGTGCCAGCAGCCAAGTGGGCAGGGGAGATGACGAGCAGTACTTC	CASSQVGRGDDEQYF
TRBD1	TRBJ1-6	-	TRBV2	TGTGCCAGCAGTGGGACAGGGGCCCGTCTGCCCTTT	CASSGTGARLPF
TRBD1	TRBJ1-2	-	TRBV5-6	TGTGCCAGCAGCCCCCGGGACAGGGTTAATCATGGCTACACCTTC	CASSPRDRVNHGYTF
-	TRBJ1-1	-	TRBV6-5	TGTGCCAGCAGAGTAGGGGAAACTGAAGCTTTCTTT	CASRVGETEAFF
-	TRBJ2-7	-	TRBV24-1	TGTGCCACCAGTGATCCCCGGGGGGAGCAGTACTTC	CATSDPRGEQYF
TRBD1	TRBJ1-4	-	TRBV30	TGTGCCTGGAGTGTACGGGACAGGGTGGAAAAACTGTTTTTT	CAWSVRDRVEKLFF
-	TRBJ2-3	few	TRBV7-9	TGTGCCAGCAGCTTAGCCAGGGCGAAAGATACGCAGTATTTT	CASSLARAKDTQYF
TRBD2	TRBJ2-3	-	TRBV10-3	TGTGCCATCACCATAGCGGGAGCAGATACGCAGTATTTT	CAITIAGADTQYF
-	TRBJ1-4	-	TRBV7-2	TGTGCCAGCAGCCAAGCCGGGACAAATGAAAAACTGTTTTTT	CASSQAGTNEKLFF
TRBD1	TRBJ1-6	-	TRBV7-2	TGTGCCAGCAGCTCCTCTAACAGGGGGCGTTCACCCCTCCACTTT	CASSSSNRGRSPLHF
TRBD1	TRBJ1-1	-	TRBV27	TGTGCCAGCAGTCCCCGACAGGGGTGGAACACTGAAGCTTTCTTT	CASSPRQGWNTEAFF
TRBD2	TRBJ2-7	-	TRBV6-5	TGTGCCAGCGCTTTGGGACTAGCCCTGGGCGAGCAGTACTTC	CASALGLALGEQYF
-	TRBJ2-7	-	TRBV5-6	TGTGCCAGCAGCTTTCGCAGGGGTTTCGAGCAGTACTTC	CASSFRRGFEQYF
TRBD2	TRBJ2-1	-	TRBV4-1	TGCGCCAGCAGCCCCAATAAAGGCTTAGCGGGAGACAATGAGCAGTTCTTC	CASSPNKGLAGDNEQFF
TRBD1	TRBJ1-2	-	TRBV12-3/TRBV12-4	TGTGCCAGCAGGGACAGGGGTGACTATGGCTACACCTTC	CASRDRGDYGYTF
TRBD1	TRBJ1-5	few	TRBV6-5	TGTGCCAGCAGTTACGATGGGACAGGGAATCAGCCCCAGCATTTT	CASSYDGTGNQPQHF
-	TRBJ2-7	-	TRBV11-2	TGTGCCAGCAGCCGGACACACTACGAGCAGTACTTC	CASSRTHYEQYF
TRBD2	TRBJ2-7	once	TRBV6-1	TGTGCCAGCAGTGAAGACACCGGGACTACCTCCTACGAGCAGTACTTC	CASSEDTGTTSYEQYF
-	TRBJ1-1	-	TRBV3-1/TRBV3-2	TGTGCCAGCAGCAGCGGGGCGGTGAACACTGAAGCTTTCTTT	CASSSGAVNTEAFF
TRBD2	TRBJ2-7	-	TRBV15	TGTGCCACCAGCAGCAAAGCGGGAGGCCCTCCCTCCTACGAGCAGTACTTC	CATSSKAGGPPSYEQYF
TRBD2	TRBJ2-2	-	TRBV7-9	TGTGCCAGCAGCCCTACTAGCGGGAGCAGGGAGCTGTTTTTT	CASSPTSGSRELFF
TRBD1	TRBJ1-1	once	TRBV12-5	TGTGCTAGTGGAGTGGGACAGCTTTTCATGAACACTGAAGCTTTCTTT	CASGVGQLFMNTEAFF
-	TRBJ2-1	-	TRBV2	TGTGCCAGCAGTGGAGAACGGGGGAATGAGCAGTTCTTC	CASSGERGNEQFF